The T cell receptor beta chain under discussion was sequenced for a study of beta chain features in type 1 diabetes. Per the germline V gene, CDR1 is SNHLY and CDR2 is FYNNEI. V lost 6 bases and J lost 5, with 8 bases in between. The CDR3 has 13 amino acids. What was sequenced were expressed TCRB transcripts, since all of the isolated RNA had been reverse transcribed. Profiled with immunoSEQ multiplex PCR; TCRdb holds only in-frame clones, not every one. This sample has over 200,000 clones, with roughly a tenth found just once. This clone showed up just a few times. Its antigen is currently unknown. Whole-study results and caveats: Shortening of TCRB CDR3s, moderate but significant, appeared in all four CD4+ subsets of Type 1 diabetes patients.

CD4+ naive, central memory, regulatory and stem cell-like memory cells were sorted via CD45RO/CCR7/CD25/CD127/CD95/CD27. The J gene is TRBJ1-6, the V gene TRBV2, with D hard to call. The material sequenced was naive CD4+ T cells from blood. The receptor's source is a man aged 25-40 years with type 1 diabetes. CDR3 in amino acids: CASRAMDNSPLHF. CDR3 coding DNA: TGTGCCAGCAGGGCAATGGATAATTCACCCCTCCACTTT.